This TCR beta chain was found in a study of blood T cell repertoires in COVID-19. Looking at the study overall: Acute-phase and convalescent COVID-19 samples originated in the United States, Italy and Spain. The analysed material was cDNA or gDNA that came from T cells, B-cell-depleted T cells, or PBMCs.

Per the study methods: Amplifying reference gene primers gave estimates of nucleated cell counts. The assay was immunoSEQ multiplex PCR, and TCRdb's table has in-frame clones only and misses some. The D gene and trimming were derived from the DNA, and the V and J assignments and clone size from that table. The profile shows roughly 450,000 clones, less than 95% of them singletons. This clone was seen a handful of times. Trimming removed 5 bases at V and 7 bases at J, with 9 bases between. This CDR3 has 13 amino acids. The TCR was taken from a man in his late teens or twenties who had recovered from COVID-19. The chain joins TRBV12-3 or TRBV12-4 to TRBJ1-6, with D perhaps matching TRBD1 (5 bases). The sample taken for sequencing was PBMCs or T cells enriched from blood (not recorded which). CDR3 coding DNA: TGTGCCAGCAGTACAACAGGAAATTCACCCCTCCACTTT. Amino acid sequence: CASSTTGNSPLHF.